A selection of T cell receptor beta chains follows, all from one sample in a study of monozygotic twins with inflammatory bowel disease. After re-calling the 5' RACE reads, TCRdb lists one entry per CDR3 protein, DNA absent. The table counts around 190,000 distinct CDR3 sequences; around 1.5% lies in the top ten. The sequenced sample consisted of blood. The receptor set was obtained from a human donor with ulcerative colitis or Crohn's disease, or a healthy co-twin of an affected twin (not recorded which). The CDR3 runs from the conserved cysteine through the conserved F or W. Each record gives: V gene, CDR3 length, J gene, CDR3 protein.

V gene: TRBV12-3/TRBV12-4
CDR3 length: 16
J gene: TRBJ1-3
CDR3 protein: CASSYRVAGSGNTIYF

V gene: TRBV7-3
CDR3 length: 15
J gene: TRBJ2-1
CDR3 protein: CASSETGGANNEQFF

V gene: TRBV20-1
CDR3 length: 14
J gene: TRBJ2-1
CDR3 protein: CSARRGGATNEQFF

V gene: TRBV6-1
CDR3 length: 16
J gene: TRBJ2-3
CDR3 protein: CASRRTGRVSTDTQYF

V gene: TRBV7-8
CDR3 length: 15
J gene: TRBJ2-3
CDR3 protein: CASSLYGASTDTQYF

V gene: TRBV5-6
CDR3 length: 15
J gene: TRBJ2-5
CDR3 protein: CASSENRGVQETQYF

V gene: TRBV20-1
CDR3 length: 11
J gene: TRBJ2-7
CDR3 protein: CSVRDAYEQYF

V gene: TRBV18
CDR3 length: 16
J gene: TRBJ2-1
CDR3 protein: CASSPPDRGAYNEQFF

V gene: TRBV12-3/TRBV12-4
CDR3 length: 15
J gene: TRBJ2-5
CDR3 protein: CASSLSGGAIKTQYF

V gene: TRBV5-1
CDR3 length: 14
J gene: TRBJ2-2
CDR3 protein: CASSPLEAAGELFF

V gene: TRBV11-2
CDR3 length: 14
J gene: TRBJ2-5
CDR3 protein: CASSYRTGRETQYF

V gene: TRBV11-2
CDR3 length: 16
J gene: TRBJ2-3
CDR3 protein: CASSLGARTRPDTQYF

V gene: TRBV20-1
CDR3 length: 13
J gene: TRBJ1-5
CDR3 protein: CSAISTGNQPQHF

V gene: TRBV3-1
CDR3 length: 15
J gene: TRBJ1-6
CDR3 protein: CASSQEGGGISPLHF

V gene: TRBV11-2
CDR3 length: 13
J gene: TRBJ2-5
CDR3 protein: CASSLDGGGTQYF

V gene: TRBV29-1
CDR3 length: 13
J gene: TRBJ2-7
CDR3 protein: CSVTGTTGYEQYF

V gene: TRBV29-1
CDR3 length: 14
J gene: TRBJ2-6
CDR3 protein: CSVDDLTGANVLTF

V gene: TRBV6-5
CDR3 length: 12
J gene: TRBJ2-7
CDR3 protein: CASSSQAYEQYF

V gene: TRBV5-1
CDR3 length: 15
J gene: TRBJ2-7
CDR3 protein: CASSLVDPASYEQYF

V gene: TRBV5-1
CDR3 length: 15
J gene: TRBJ1-5
CDR3 protein: CASSPFGDSNQPQHF

V gene: TRBV5-6
CDR3 length: 14
J gene: TRBJ2-2
CDR3 protein: CASTTGAGFGELFF

V gene: TRBV6-2/TRBV6-3
CDR3 length: 14
J gene: TRBJ1-1
CDR3 protein: CASTSGTGNTEAFF

V gene: TRBV5-8
CDR3 length: 15
J gene: TRBJ1-5
CDR3 protein: CASSLAGGHDQPQHF

V gene: TRBV6-1
CDR3 length: 14
J gene: TRBJ1-3
CDR3 protein: CASRPRTKRNTIYF

V gene: TRBV19
CDR3 length: 16
J gene: TRBJ2-1
CDR3 protein: CASISNSGGLVGEQFF

V gene: TRBV24-1
CDR3 length: 16
J gene: TRBJ2-5
CDR3 protein: CATSDSGTGGADTQYF

V gene: TRBV7-9
CDR3 length: 15
J gene: TRBJ2-3
CDR3 protein: CASSFDRASTDTQYF

V gene: TRBV7-2
CDR3 length: 13
J gene: TRBJ1-1
CDR3 protein: CASSPRRGTEAFF

V gene: TRBV5-4
CDR3 length: 15
J gene: TRBJ2-5
CDR3 protein: CASSRKGQRQETQYF

V gene: TRBV14
CDR3 length: 13
J gene: TRBJ2-2
CDR3 protein: CASSQAGGGELFF

V gene: TRBV12-3/TRBV12-4
CDR3 length: 14
J gene: TRBJ1-5
CDR3 protein: CASSWAGDVQPQHF

V gene: TRBV18
CDR3 length: 14
J gene: TRBJ2-5
CDR3 protein: CASSPPSVQETQYF